Presented here are 24 T cell receptor beta chains from one specimen sequenced in a study of Ad26.COV2.S vaccination and SARS-CoV-2 variants. This table comes from immunoSEQ multiplex PCR, and its TCRdb copy is limited to in-frame clones, with some not included. The table lists about 350,000 clones, approximately 81% of them singletons. Treatment indicated: roughly 18 received Ad26.COV2.S at low or high dose, single or two shots; 5 received placebo; per-sample allocation not given. Repertoires come from day 63 after the first vaccine or placebo injection. This sample comprised peripheral blood, obtained in a trial of Ad26.COV2.S vaccine versus placebo. These receptors originate from a person between 18 and 59 years old who received the Ad26.COV2.S COVID-19 vaccine or a placebo.

The V gene is TRBV12-3 or TRBV12-4, the J gene TRBJ2-1; D assignment may be TRBD1 or TRBD2 (5 bases each). The CDR3 is 12 residues long. V lost 8 bases, J lost 6 bases, and 11 bases lay in between. The DNA of the CDR3 is TGTGCCAGCGTGGGGGTCTTCAATGAGCAGTTCTTC. Translation gives CASVGVFNEQFF.

V gene TRBV19 combines with J gene TRBJ2-7; 8 bases match TRBD1. The CDR3 covers 15 residues. V dropped 4 bases and J dropped 0; count of bases not matched to a gene: 5. Germline V gives CDR1 LNHDA, CDR2 SQIVND (reference sequence). In DNA, the CDR3 is TGTGCCAGTAGTACCGGACAGGGAAACTCCTACGAGCAGTACTTC. It specifies CASSTGQGNSYEQYF.

V is TRBV18 and J is TRBJ2-5; D not certain. Trimming stripped 0 bases from V and 7 bases from J, with 18 bases between. The CDR3 extends over 16 amino acids. Germline V lookup: CDR1 KGHSH, CDR2 LQKENI. The DNA of the CDR3 is TGTGCCAGCTCACCACCGGCTCCCCACCCCCGCGGGACCCAGTACTTC. It is translated as CASSPPAPHPRGTQYF.

This clone was recorded a few times. The V and J genes are TRBV7-9 and TRBJ1-1; 7 bases match TRBD1. This CDR3 spans 14 amino acids. The V and J ends lost 2 bases and 4 bases, in that order; junction bases with no gene match: 4. Germline V CDR1 and CDR2: SEHNR, FQNEAQ (reference sequence). CDR3 nucleotide sequence: TGTGCCAGCAGCTTAAAGGGGGCGAGCACTGAAGCTTTCTTT. Amino acids: CASSLKGASTEAFF.

The chain couples TRBV3-1 (or the pseudogene TRBV3-2) to TRBJ2-3; 10 nucleotides agree with TRBD2. CDR3 length: 19 amino acids. Trimming took 2 bases from V and 0 from J; bases not matched to a gene: 11. In germline, CDR1 is LGHDT, CDR2 YNNKEL (reference sequence). The chain's CDR3 is CASSQYASGGRTSTDTQYF. The CDR3 nucleotides read TGTGCCAGCAGCCAATATGCTAGCGGGGGACGGACTAGCACAGATACGCAGTATTTT.

The gene calls are TRBV4-1 and TRBJ2-5; 10 bases line up with TRBD2. The V segment lost 4 bases and the J segment 3 bases; nucleotides outside the gene matches: 14. The CDR3 spans 18 residues. Looked up from germline, CDR1 is MGHRA and CDR2 is YSYEKL. The CDR3 coding sequence is TGCGCCAGCAGCCCTCGATCAGCGGGAGGGATTCTTAAAGAGACCCAGTACTTC. Its translation is CASSPRSAGGILKETQYF.

This clone is a singleton in its sample. The chain combines TRBV19 with TRBJ2-5; D gene unclear. V was trimmed by 7 bases and J by 0 bases, leaving 9 bases between them. CDR3 length: 13 residues. Germline CDR1 LNHDA, CDR2 SQIVND (reference sequence). The CDR3 DNA follows: TGTGCCAGTACGAGGTCACACCAAGAGACCCAGTACTTC. Translated, it gives CASTRSHQETQYF.

The chain uses TRBV15 and TRBJ2-6; D ambiguous. V was cut by 1 base and J by 0 bases, with 7 bases left in between. The CDR3 loop spans 16 amino acids. Germline CDR1 LNHNV, CDR2 YYDKDF (reference sequence). CDR3 region: CATSRGKGSGANVLTF. CDR3 bases: TGTGCCACCAGCAGAGGCAAGGGCTCTGGGGCCAACGTCCTGACTTTC.

The chain's CDR3 is CASSPTGLAGLRQYF. CDR3 in DNA: TGTGCCAGCAGCCCTACGGGACTAGCGGGACTAAGGCAGTACTTC. The rearrangement uses TRBV11-2 and TRBJ2-7, with 13 bases fitting TRBD2. The CDR3 spans 15 residues. V lost 5 bases and J lost 9; bases outside the gene matches: 10. The germline V gene encodes CDR1 SGHAT and CDR2 FQNNGV.

The chain couples TRBV6-5 to TRBJ2-5; the match to TRBD2 covers 10 bases. With 6 bases clipped from V and 5 bases from J, the junction kept 9 bases outside the gene matches. This CDR3 comprises 15 residues. Germline lookup yields CDR1 MNHEY and CDR2 SVGAGI. CDR3 amino acids: CASRTTLAGRETQYF. In nucleotides, the CDR3 is TGTGCCAGCAGGACAACACTAGCGGGGCGGGAGACCCAGTACTTC.

The genes are TRBV5-1 and TRBJ2-1; 10 nucleotides align to TRBD2. Germline loops: CDR1 SGHRS, CDR2 YFSETQ. The CDR3 has 17 residues. After removal of 4 bases from V and 6 bases from J, the junction contained 13 bases not matched to a gene. CDR3 protein: CASSTQPAGGSSNEQFF. The CDR3, as DNA: TGCGCCAGCAGCACGCAACCAGCGGGGGGGTCATCCAATGAGCAGTTCTTC.

This chain joins TRBV2 and TRBJ1-2; no clear D. Germline V gene lookup returns CDR1 SNHLY and CDR2 FYNNEI. This CDR3 spans 12 amino acids. V was shortened by 4 bases and J by 3 bases, with 6 bases between the two germline ends. This chain's CDR3 is CASSVQHYGYTF. Here the CDR3 DNA reads TGTGCCAGCAGTGTACAACACTATGGCTACACCTTC.

V usage is TRBV5-1 and J usage is TRBJ2-3, with TRBD2 matching 10 bases. Per the germline V gene, CDR1 is SGHRS and CDR2 is YFSETQ. This CDR3 contains 19 residues. V shed 0 bases and J 5 bases; nucleotides not matched to a gene: 15. CDR3 residues: CASSLGRGSSGGAVDTQYF. The CDR3 coding sequence is TGCGCCAGCAGCTTGGGGAGAGGGTCAAGCGGGGGGGCTGTAGATACGCAGTATTTT. Full variable domain (rest looked up from reference TRBV5-1 and TRBJ2-3): KAGVTQTPRYLIKTRGQQVTLSCSPISGHRSVSWYQQTPGQGLQFLFEYFSETQRNKGNFPGRFSGRQFSNSRSEMNVSTLELGDSALYLCASSLGRGSSGGAVDTQYFGPGTRLTVL.

The chain carries TRBV9 and TRBJ2-1, with a tentative D call TRBD2 (7 bases). Germline V gives CDR1 SGDLS, CDR2 YYNGEE. V lost 0 bases to trimming and J lost 9 bases, with 19 bases between them. This CDR3 has 16 residues. The chain's CDR3 is CASSVDSRGGLGEQFF. The CDR3 coding sequence is TGTGCCAGCAGCGTAGACTCGAGGGGGGGCCTGGGTGAGCAGTTCTTC.

The V and J genes are TRBV7-2 and TRBJ1-6, with a weak D call TRBD1 (6 bases). The germline CDR1 and CDR2 sequences are SGHTA and FQGNSA. The CDR3 length is 15 residues. Trimming removed 3 bases at V and 5 bases at J, with 11 bases between. CDR3 residues: CASSFRQANNSPLHF. The DNA for the CDR3 is TGTGCCAGCAGCTTCCGACAGGCAAATAATTCACCCCTCCACTTT.

V gene TRBV29-1 combines with J gene TRBJ1-5; D is perhaps TRBD1 (5 bases). V lost 6 bases, J lost 0 bases, and 9 bases lay in between. The germline CDR1 and CDR2 sequences are SQVTM and ANQGSEA. CDR3 length equals 13 residues. CDR3 region: CSVRDDSNQPQHF. CDR3 DNA sequence: TGCAGCGTCCGGGACGATAGCAATCAGCCCCAGCATTTT.

This clone was detected once. This chain connects TRBV7-9 to TRBJ2-1; 9 bases are a match to TRBD2. Germline assignment: CDR1 SEHNR and CDR2 FQNEAQ (reference sequence). V shed 7 bases, J shed 7 bases, and the junction held 14 bases outside the gene matches. The CDR3 length is 16 residues. CDR3 bases: TGTGCCAGCAAGCTTACTATCAGCGGGAGGAATAATGAGCAGTTCTTC. It yields the protein CASKLTISGRNNEQFF.

This clone has just a few counts. Within the sample, other DNA sequences also encode this same CDR3. The gene calls are TRBV7-2 and TRBJ1-5; D is unclear. This CDR3 contains 13 residues. Germline CDR1 reads SGHTA; CDR2 reads FQGNSA. V was cut by 1 base and J by 4 bases, with 5 bases left in between. The chain's CDR3 is CASSLGRNQPQHF. The CDR3 DNA reads as TGTGCCAGCAGCTTAGGACGAAATCAGCCCCAGCATTTT.

This clone was seen a single time. The chain links TRBV27 to TRBJ1-5; 7 positions match TRBD1. The V segment lost 6 bases and the J segment 4 bases; nucleotides outside the gene matches: 3. Germline V gene data show CDR1 as MNHEY and CDR2 as SMNVEV (reference sequence). This CDR3 has 13 residues. CDR3 in DNA: TGTGCCAGCAGCCCAGGGGGAAATCAGCCCCAGCATTTT. It is translated as CASSPGGNQPQHF.

The chain combines TRBV30 with TRBJ2-1, with 15 positions matching TRBD2. CDR1 and CDR2 from the germline V gene are GTSNPN and SVGIG (reference sequence). The length of the CDR3 is 15 residues. V was clipped by 3 bases and J by 3 bases; unmatched bases: 0. This CDR3 reads CAWRGLAGGYNEQFF. CDR3 nucleotide sequence: TGTGCCTGGAGGGGACTAGCGGGGGGCTACAATGAGCAGTTCTTC.

The V and J genes are TRBV10-3 and TRBJ2-2; D is possibly TRBD1 or TRBD2 (5 bases each). Germline V gene lookup returns CDR1 ENHRY and CDR2 SYGVKD. Trimming shortened V by 5 bases and J by 3 bases, and 19 bases separated the two germline ends. CDR3 length equals 17 residues. CDR3 coding DNA: TGTGCCATCAGTTGGGCCCCAGGGACGAGAGACACCGGGGAGCTGTTTTTT. Protein product: CAISWAPGTRDTGELFF.

CDR3 region: CSVEDRGRETQYF. The CDR3 DNA sequence: TGCAGCGTTGAGGACAGGGGAAGAGAGACCCAGTACTTC. J is TRBJ2-5 and V is TRBV29-1, with TRBD1 identical over 9 bases. The CDR3 is 13 amino acids. Germline V gene data show CDR1 as SQVTM and CDR2 as ANQGSEA. Trimming cost V 3 bases and J 4 bases; bases outside gene matches: 3. The whole variable domain, filled in from reference TRBV29-1 and TRBJ2-5, reads SAVISQKPSRDICQRGTSLTIQCQVDSQVTMMFWYRQQPGQSLTLIATANQGSEATYESGFVIDKFPISRPNLTFSTLTVSNMSPEDSSIYLCSVEDRGRETQYFGPGTRLLVL.

The chain has TRBV6-2 or TRBV6-3 and TRBJ2-1, with 15 bases matching TRBD2. Germline CDR1 is MNHEY and CDR2 is SVGEGT. V dropped 0 bases and J dropped 7; count of bases not matched to a gene: 1. There are 16 residues in the CDR3. The CDR3: CASSYSGLAGGNEQFF. The CDR3 nucleotides are TGTGCCAGCAGTTACTCGGGACTAGCGGGAGGAAATGAGCAGTTCTTC.

This rearrangement joins TRBV9 to TRBJ2-2, with D possibly being TRBD1 or TRBD2 (6 bases each). Germline CDR1 is SGDLS and CDR2 is YYNGEE. The CDR3 covers 15 residues. The V end was cut by 0 bases, the J end by 7 bases, with 13 bases between. The CDR3 nucleotides are TGTGCCAGCAGCGTAGATGGGGGGCCGATCGGGGAGCTGTTTTTT. This translates into CASSVDGGPIGELFF.